These T cell receptor beta chains were read from a single sample in a study of blood T cells in healthy people across ages. TCRdb recomputed calls from the 5' RACE reads with MiXCR, one row per CDR3 protein. The data show roughly 1,000,000 distinct CDR3 sequences, almost 25% seen once. These data are also associated with another study on T cells of mothers and their children.

What was sequenced was blood. The receptors come from a girl aged 2-10 years in good health. Each CDR3 is given with its conserved first and last residue.

>TRBV7-3|TRBJ2-3
CASSAQTPPDTQYF
>TRBV10-3|TRBJ2-7
CAISDGTSYEQYF
>TRBV15|TRBJ1-2
CATSRGTGGYTF
>TRBV29-1|TRBJ1-1
CSGGQGWEAFF
>TRBV3-1|TRBJ1-2
CASSHFPGDGGYTF
>TRBV12-3/TRBV12-4|TRBJ2-7
CASSGGQGMRDEQYF
>TRBV9|TRBJ2-3
CASSVDRGRTDTQYF
>TRBV20-1|TRBJ2-3
CSARRQALTDTQYF
>TRBV24-1|TRBJ1-2
CATSDRRGNGYTF
>TRBV4-2|TRBJ2-6
CTSSLTGSSFSGANVQTF
>TRBV27|TRBJ2-1
CASSTPLNEQFF
>TRBV4-3|TRBJ2-5
CASSQDKYGAGRETQYF
>TRBV2|TRBJ2-3
CASRYRTSGGALDTQYF
>TRBV12-3/TRBV12-4|TRBJ2-1
CASSDRGSYDEQLF
>TRBV10-3|TRBJ1-1
CAISEFPLFPFF
>TRBV25-1|TRBJ2-3
CASIWDTQYF
>TRBV10-3|NA
CATDDGGDEQYF
>TRBV10-3|TRBJ2-5
CATKRGEQETQYF
>TRBV28|TRBJ2-5
CASSWERPEETQYF
>TRBV4-2|TRBJ2-3
CASSQDGTSGTDTQYF
>TRBV7-9|NA
CASSPRTSGTLQETQYF
>TRBV29-1|TRBJ2-2
CSVGHPGGTGELFF
>TRBV20-1|TRBJ1-2
CSAHLVGGYTF
>TRBV14|TRBJ1-4
CASSQLGREKLFF
>TRBV11-2|TRBJ2-1
CASSLGPTAAYNEQFF
>TRBV4-2|TRBJ2-3
CASSQVIAGPTFTDTQYF
>TRBV4-1|TRBJ1-1
CASSQDQGRGTEAFF
>TRBV2|NA
CASNDVLNEQFF
>TRBV12-3/TRBV12-4|NA
CASNLLAGGSDEQFF